The clone carrying this TCR beta chain was detected many times. Its antigen is undetermined. Because this beta chain is a stray read in a library intended to capture alpha chains, its abundance should not be given much weight. The time point: sample taken at primary tumor resection. Whole RNA was taken from tumor, nontumor lung or frozen PBMC; it was then sequenced unsorted. The sample originates from a study of spatial heterogeneity in lung cancer. About the research overall: Across the raw uncorrected reads, a unique TCR and UMI combination was observed, on average, more than ten times. Notes on the study in general: Higher tumor mutation counts went along with higher counts of expanded intratumoral alpha and beta TCRs.

V was pared by 6 bases and J by 7 bases, with 10 bases between. Per germline, CDR1 MNHEY and CDR2 SMNVEV (reference sequence). The CDR3 covers 13 residues. TCRdb re-called the 5' RACE reads with MiXCR, one entry per CDR3 protein. In the table there are 15,000 to 20,000 distinct CDR3 sequences, 5.5% to 6.5% of which are singletons. The sequenced sample was lung tumor tissue, obtained at surgery. The gene calls are TRBV27 and TRBJ1-6; TRBD1 might be the D (6 bases). This clonotype originated in a female donor with early-stage non-small cell lung cancer. Here the CDR3 reads CASSLRGNSPLHF. The CDR3 DNA follows: TGTGCCAGCAGCCTCAGGGGCAATTCACCCCTCCACTTT.